These T cell receptor beta chains were read from a single sample in a study of cytomegalovirus exposure and HLA in healthy donors. TCRdb's table, derived via immunoSEQ multiplex PCR, lists solely in-frame clones and lacks some. The sample includes approximately 110,000 clones, 75% to 85% seen only once; the top ten take less than 2.5%. Input material: PBMCs. These receptors were obtained from a man aged 45-60 years in good health and CMV-seronegative. Both conserved end residues are part of each CDR3. D genes are given only for firm matches. Clone size is given for some rows only: seen once, a few or many times, or a class if the clone is expanded.

few	TRBV2	NA	TRBJ2-7	CASRGSTESYEQYF	TGTGCCAGCAGGGGGTCGACAGAAAGCTACGAGCAGTACTTC
few	TRBV5-5	NA	TRBJ2-2	CASSPGQLKLFF	TGTGCCAGCAGCCCCGGACAGTTGAAGCTGTTTTTT
NA	TRBV20-1	NA	TRBJ1-2	CSEGGYYGYTF	TGCAGTGAGGGGGGGTACTATGGCTACACCTTC
NA	TRBV19	TRBD1	TRBJ1-1	CASSLTGRPEAFF	TGTGCCAGTAGCTTGACAGGGAGACCTGAAGCTTTCTTT
NA	TRBV15	TRBD1	TRBJ1-6	CATSRHKGAGSPLHF	TGTGCCACCAGCAGACACAAGGGGGCGGGTTCACCCCTCCACTTT
few	TRBV19	NA	TRBJ2-7	CASSIDSTGAYEQYF	TGTGCCAGTAGTATAGATTCGACAGGCGCCTACGAGCAGTACTTC
NA	TRBV19	NA	TRBJ2-7	CASNTGTFNYEQYF	TGTGCCAGTAATACCGGGACTTTTAACTACGAGCAGTACTTC
NA	TRBV28	NA	TRBJ2-1	CASNSVAGNNEQFF	TGTGCCAGCAATTCTGTGGCGGGTAACAATGAGCAGTTCTTC
NA	TRBV19	NA	TRBJ1-2	CASSIGQTDLGYTF	TGTGCCAGTAGTATAGGCCAAACTGATTTGGGCTACACCTTC
NA	TRBV6-1	NA	TRBJ1-2	CASSGGDTQRPINYGYTF	TGTGCTAGCAGTGGGGGGGATACTCAAAGGCCGATTAACTATGGCTACACCTTC
NA	TRBV4-1	NA	TRBJ2-7	CASRLDEIGFSYEQYF	TGCGCCAGCAGGCTTGATGAAATCGGGTTTAGCTACGAGCAGTACTTC
NA	TRBV6-5	NA	TRBJ2-7	CASSSATGPYEQYF	TGTGCCAGCAGTTCAGCCACAGGGCCCTACGAGCAGTACTTC
few	TRBV6-6	TRBD1	TRBJ2-5	CASGQLGQQETQYF	TGTGCCAGCGGCCAGCTGGGACAGCAAGAGACCCAGTACTTC
once	TRBV7-2	NA	TRBJ1-6	CASSSDGNSPLHF	TGTGCCAGCAGCTCCGACGGGAATTCACCCCTCCACTTT
NA	TRBV5-1	TRBD1	TRBJ1-2	CASSLATGQTNYGYTF	TGCGCCAGCAGCTTGGCCACGGGACAGACAAACTATGGCTACACCTTC
NA	TRBV5-4	TRBD1	TRBJ1-2	CASSLGDRGYGYTF	TGTGCCAGCAGCTTAGGGGACAGGGGTTATGGCTACACCTTC
NA	TRBV6-6	TRBD2	TRBJ2-1	CASRPSGGAYNEQFF	TGTGCCAGCAGACCCAGCGGGGGGGCCTACAATGAGCAGTTCTTC
few	TRBV4-3	TRBD1	TRBJ2-5	CASSQRTGRYQETQYF	TGCGCCAGCAGCCAAAGGACAGGCCGGTACCAAGAGACCCAGTACTTC
NA	TRBV6-1	NA	TRBJ1-4	CASRKGRGTNEKLFF	TGTGCCAGCAGAAAGGGGCGTGGAACTAATGAAAAACTGTTTTTT
NA	TRBV7-9	NA	TRBJ1-1	CASSSITKDTEAFF	TGTGCCAGCAGCTCCATAACAAAAGACACTGAAGCTTTCTTT
NA	TRBV6-5	TRBD1	TRBJ1-2	CASSPQGPTSYGYTF	TGTGCCAGCAGCCCACAGGGGCCTACCTCCTATGGCTACACCTTC
NA	TRBV7-2	NA	TRBJ2-6	CASSLVYFSGVAGANVLTF	TGTGCCAGCAGCTTAGTGTATTTCTCCGGGGTTGCTGGGGCCAACGTCCTGACTTTC
NA	TRBV5-6	NA	TRBJ1-2	CASSLNWPGGMGYTF	TGTGCCAGCAGCTTGAATTGGCCGGGGGGTATGGGCTACACCTTC
NA	TRBV5-1	TRBD1	TRBJ1-1	CASSLGQGENTEAFF	TGCGCCAGCAGCTTGGGACAGGGGGAGAACACTGAAGCTTTCTTT
NA	TRBV27	TRBD1	TRBJ1-1	CASSLDPTGLRTEAFF	TGTGCCAGCAGTTTAGACCCGACAGGGCTGAGGACTGAAGCTTTCTTT
NA	TRBV5-1	TRBD1	TRBJ1-3	CASSLTGTDSGNTIYF	TGCGCCAGCAGCTTGACGGGGACAGACTCTGGAAACACCATATATTTT
once	TRBV15	TRBD1	TRBJ1-5	CATSRDPGGGQPQHF	TGTGCCACCAGCAGAGATCCAGGGGGCGGGCAGCCCCAGCATTTT
NA	TRBV19	NA	TRBJ1-2	CASSIREKGGYGYTF	TGTGCCAGTAGTATAAGAGAAAAAGGGGGTTATGGCTACACCTTC